The present TCR beta chain was sequenced within a study of OX40 agonist ivuxolimab in advanced cancers. Here immunoSEQ multiplex PCR was the method, and the copy in TCRdb shows in-frame clones only, minus some. In the table there are roughly 64,000 clones, over 65% of which are singletons. Trimming removed 2 bases from V and 2 bases from J, with 11 bases in between. The CDR3 sequence is 15 residues long. Germline V CDR1 and CDR2: SGDLS, YYNGEE. With regard to this clone: Other DNA sequences from this sample encode an identical CDR3 as well.

The V call is TRBV9, the J call TRBJ2-1; TRBD2 is a possible D gene (7 bases). The clonotype originates from an adult with an advanced solid tumor such as melanoma, head and neck, liver or kidney cancer. Sample: CD4+ or CD8+ T cells sorted from blood, taken in a trial of the OX40 agonist ivuxolimab. The CDR3 DNA reads TGTGCCAGCAGCGTCGCCGGGGGGCCCTACAATGAGCAGTTCTTC. Amino acids: CASSVAGGPYNEQFF. Full variable domain (outside the CDR3, taken from reference TRBV9 and TRBJ2-1): DSGVTQTPKHLITATGQRVTLRCSPRSGDLSVYWYQQSLDQGLQFLIQYYNGEERAKGNILERFSAQQFPDLHSELNLSSLELGDSALYFCASSVAGGPYNEQFFGPGTRLTVL.